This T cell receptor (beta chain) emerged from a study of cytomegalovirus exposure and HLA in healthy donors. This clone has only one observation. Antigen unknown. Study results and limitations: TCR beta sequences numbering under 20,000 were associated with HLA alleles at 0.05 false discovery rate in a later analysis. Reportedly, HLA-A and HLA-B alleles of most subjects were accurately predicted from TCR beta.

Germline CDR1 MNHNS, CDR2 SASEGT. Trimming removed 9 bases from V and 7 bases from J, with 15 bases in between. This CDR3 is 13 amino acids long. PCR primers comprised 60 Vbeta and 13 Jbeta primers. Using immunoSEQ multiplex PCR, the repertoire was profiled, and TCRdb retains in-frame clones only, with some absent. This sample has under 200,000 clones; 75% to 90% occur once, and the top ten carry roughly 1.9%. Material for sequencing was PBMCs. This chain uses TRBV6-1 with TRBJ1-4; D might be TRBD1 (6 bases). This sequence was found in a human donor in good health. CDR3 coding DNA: TGTGCCAGTCGGACAGCCGTACGTGAAAAACTGTTTTTT. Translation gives CASRTAVREKLFF.